These 26 T cell receptor beta chains share one sample of origin, sequenced in a study of long-term antiretroviral therapy in people with HIV. Version v3.0 of the immunoSEQ assay was performed at survey level. Clones were read by immunoSEQ multiplex PCR, and TCRdb kept only the in-frame ones, dropping some. The sample has fewer than 45,000 clones, roughly 80% seen once. This specimen consisted of unsorted PBMCs, obtained 0.3 years after starting antiretroviral therapy. The source of these receptors is a man aged 18 to 35 with HIV.

This chain joins TRBV6-4 and TRBJ2-2; 7 nucleotides align to TRBD1. J gave up 6 bases and V 3 bases, and 7 bases lay outside the gene matches. CDR3 length: 15 residues. Germline assignment: CDR1 MRHNA and CDR2 SNTAGT. The CDR3, as DNA: TGTGCCAGCAGTGAGCAAACAGGGGTATCCGGGGAGCTGTTTTTT. It is translated as CASSEQTGVSGELFF.

The chain recombines TRBV27 with TRBJ2-7; no clear D gene. CDR3 length: 15 residues. Deletions cut 4 bases from V and 1 base from J, with 14 bases between. The germline gives CDR1 MNHEY, CDR2 SMNVEV (reference sequence). The CDR3 loop reads CASSSRQVRSYEQYF. The DNA of the CDR3 is TGTGCCAGCAGTTCCCGCCAGGTCAGGTCCTACGAGCAGTACTTC.

V gene TRBV5-1 combines with J gene TRBJ2-2; D remains ambiguous. CDR3 length equals 15 residues. Trimming took off 1 base at V and 8 bases at J, with 15 bases between the two ends. Germline V gives CDR1 SGHRS, CDR2 YFSETQ. The chain's CDR3 is CASSLSPWAGGELFF. The DNA for the CDR3 is TGCGCCAGCAGCTTGTCCCCTTGGGCTGGAGGGGAGCTGTTTTTT.

This chain connects TRBV2 to TRBJ1-2; the D gene is possibly TRBD1 (5 bases). With 3 bases removed from V and 7 bases from J, the gap between germline ends came to 15 bases. This CDR3 has 14 amino acids. Germline V gene lookup returns CDR1 SNHLY and CDR2 FYNNEI. The CDR3 coding sequence is TGTGCCAGCAGTGATAGTGGAGGGGTCGTTGGCTACACCTTC. Translation gives CASSDSGGVVGYTF.

V is TRBV4-1 and J is TRBJ2-5, with D perhaps TRBD1 (6 bases). Trimming removed 0 bases at V and 6 bases at J, with 14 bases between. The CDR3 loop spans 15 amino acids. Germline assignment: CDR1 MGHRA and CDR2 YSYEKL. CDR3 loop: CASSQDLTGGKTQYF. The CDR3 bases are TGCGCCAGCAGCCAAGATCTGACAGGTGGAAAGACCCAGTACTTC.

The genes are TRBV4-2 and TRBJ2-5; 10 positions agree with TRBD2. V was clipped by 2 bases and J by 5 bases; unmatched bases: 17. The CDR3 consists of 19 residues. CDR1 is LGHNA, CDR2 YNFKEQ, per germline. CDR3 region: CASSQSLRGLAGVSETQYF. In DNA, the CDR3 is TGTGCCAGCAGCCAATCTTTGAGAGGGCTAGCGGGAGTGTCGGAGACCCAGTACTTC.

The J gene is TRBJ2-7, the V gene TRBV6-5; maybe TRBD2 (7 bases). The ends were cut back, 2 bases at V and 1 base at J, with 15 bases in the middle. The CDR3 totals 16 residues. Germline lookup yields CDR1 MNHEY and CDR2 SVGAGI. Written as DNA, the CDR3 is TGTGCCAGCAGTTACCAGGGCGGGGGCGGATCCTACGAGCAGTACTTC. Translating it yields CASSYQGGGGSYEQYF.

This sequence joins TRBV5-5 and TRBJ2-7; D is perhaps TRBD1 or TRBD2 (5 bases each). The germline V gene has CDR1 SGHKS and CDR2 YYEKEE (reference sequence). The CDR3 extends over 16 amino acids. The V end was cut by 2 bases, the J end by 6 bases, with 21 bases between. The CDR3 sequence is CASSLRVTGLGVEQYF. The CDR3 bases are TGTGCCAGCAGCTTAAGGGTTACCGGGCTGGGGGTCGAGCAGTACTTC.

The chain links TRBV29-1 to TRBJ2-1; TRBD2 matches 10 bases. The V gene's germline CDR1 is SQVTM and CDR2 ANQGSEA. V lost 6 bases to trimming and J lost 5 bases; unmatched junction nucleotides: 7. The CDR3 totals 14 residues. The CDR3 here is CSVAGTSAHNEQFF. The CDR3 nucleotides are TGCAGCGTCGCCGGGACTAGCGCTCACAATGAGCAGTTCTTC.

The V gene is TRBV6-4, the J gene TRBJ1-1; possibly TRBD1 for D (5 bases). Germline assignment: CDR1 MRHNA and CDR2 SNTAGT. Trimming cost V 0 bases and J 10 bases, with 12 bases left between them. The CDR3 is 13 residues long. The CDR3 is CASSDSMRGVAFF. The CDR3, as DNA: TGTGCCAGCAGTGACTCGATGCGGGGGGTAGCTTTCTTT.

This clone has just one count. This rearrangement joins TRBV15 to TRBJ2-7; TRBD1 might be the D (5 bases). Germline CDR1 is LNHNV and CDR2 is YYDKDF (reference sequence). The CDR3 has 16 amino acids. Deletions cut 0 bases from V and 2 bases from J, with 14 bases between. The CDR3 DNA is TGTGCCACCAGCAGAGATTCGACAGCCTTTCCCTACGAGCAGTACTTC. Amino acids: CATSRDSTAFPYEQYF.

This clone was seen just once. The rearrangement links TRBV28 to TRBJ1-4; D is uncertain. This CDR3 is built from 14 residues. CDR1 MDHEN and CDR2 SYDVKM come from the germline V gene. V was clipped by 2 bases and J by 7 bases, with 11 bases between them. CDR3 sequence (DNA): TGTGCCAGCAGTTTACCCCAAGGGAGTGAAAAACTGTTTTTT. Protein: CASSLPQGSEKLFF.

The CDR3, as DNA: TGTGCCAGCAGCTTAGTCGGCGGAGGTCCCTACGAGCAGTACTTC. It encodes CASSLVGGGPYEQYF. The rearrangement joins TRBV11-2 to TRBJ2-7, with D perhaps TRBD2 (5 bases). Trimming took 1 base from V and 2 from J, leaving 12 bases between them. The CDR3 totals 15 residues. Germline lookup yields CDR1 SGHAT and CDR2 FQNNGV.

V usage is TRBV9 and J usage is TRBJ2-7, with 8 bases fitting TRBD2. V gave up 4 bases and J gave up 3 bases; unmatched junction bases: 12. This CDR3 comprises 16 residues. Looked up from germline, CDR1 is SGDLS and CDR2 is YYNGEE. In DNA, the CDR3 is TGTGCCAGCAGCCCCTTCCATGGTAGCGGGAACTACGAGCAGTACTTC. Protein: CASSPFHGSGNYEQYF. The full variable domain, rest sourced from reference TRBV9 and TRBJ2-7, is DSGVTQTPKHLITATGQRVTLRCSPRSGDLSVYWYQQSLDQGLQFLIQYYNGEERAKGNILERFSAQQFPDLHSELNLSSLELGDSALYFCASSPFHGSGNYEQYFGPGTRLTVT.

This clone has just a few counts. The chain links TRBV4-1 to TRBJ2-7; 8 positions agree with TRBD2. The CDR3 totals 16 residues. CDR1 and CDR2 (germline): MGHRA, YSYEKL. V was clipped by 2 bases and J by 6 bases; unmatched bases: 12. The CDR3, as DNA: TGCGCCAGCAGCCAATCCCGGGGACTAGGCCCCGGCGAGCAGTACTTC. The encoded protein is CASSQSRGLGPGEQYF.

The V gene is TRBV7-6, the J gene TRBJ2-7; tentatively, D is TRBD2 (5 bases). Germline CDR1 and CDR2: SGHVS and FNYEAQ. Trimming left V 4 bases short and J 2 bases short, with 12 bases between. The CDR3 is made up of 14 amino acids. Here the CDR3 reads CASSSGAAPYEQYF. CDR3 bases: TGTGCCAGCAGCTCCGGAGCGGCTCCCTACGAGCAGTACTTC.

The chain recombines TRBV15 with TRBJ2-3, with D maybe TRBD1 (7 bases). The germline V and J ends were trimmed by 3 bases and 5 bases, with 12 bases remaining between them. The CDR3 has 14 residues. CDR1 is LNHNV, CDR2 YYDKDF, per germline (reference sequence). The CDR3 here is CATSREGQLDTQYF. In DNA, the CDR3 is TGTGCCACCAGCAGGGAGGGACAGTTAGATACGCAGTATTTT. The complete variable domain, with remaining parts taken from reference TRBV15 and TRBJ2-3, reads DAMVIQNPRYQVTQFGKPVTLSCSQTLNHNVMYWYQQKSSQAPKLLFHYYDKDFNNEADTPDNFQSRRPNTSFCFLDIRSPGLGDTAMYLCATSREGQLDTQYFGPGTRLTVL.

This rearrangement joins TRBV9 to TRBJ1-1; TRBD1 is a possible D gene (6 bases). Germline CDR1 is SGDLS and CDR2 is YYNGEE. The CDR3 spans 14 residues. Trimming cost V 0 bases and J 4 bases, with 10 bases left between them. CDR3 loop: CASSVGEGGTEAFF. CDR3 sequence (DNA): TGTGCCAGCAGCGTAGGTGAAGGGGGCACTGAAGCTTTCTTT.

The chain is built from TRBV5-5 and TRBJ1-1, with 9 bases identical to TRBD1. The V gene end was trimmed by 4 bases and the J gene end by 7 bases; junction bases not matched to a gene: 5. Germline V gene sequence: CDR1 SGHKS, CDR2 YYEKEE (reference sequence). The CDR3 length is 13 residues. For the CDR3, the DNA is TGTGCCAGCAGCAGGGACAGGGACAGTGAAGCTTTCTTT. It encodes CASSRDRDSEAFF.

The rearrangement uses TRBV19 and TRBJ2-7; 10 bases map to TRBD2. The germline V gene encodes CDR1 LNHDA and CDR2 SQIVND (reference sequence). V lost 4 bases, J lost 3 bases, and 3 bases stayed unmatched. CDR3 length: 14 residues. As DNA, the CDR3 is TGTGCCAGTAGTAAAACTAGCGGGATCTACGAGCAGTACTTC. It codes for CASSKTSGIYEQYF.

The chain carries TRBV19 and TRBJ1-5; TRBD1 might be the D (6 bases). Deletions cut 7 bases from V and 2 bases from J, with 12 bases between. There are 14 residues in the CDR3. In germline, CDR1 is LNHDA, CDR2 SQIVND (reference sequence). The CDR3 coding sequence is TGTGCCAGTAAGGGGGTCCAGGGCAATCAGCCCCAGCATTTT. This translates into CASKGVQGNQPQHF.

The gene calls are TRBV28 and TRBJ1-2; no definite D call. The germline gives CDR1 MDHEN, CDR2 SYDVKM. The CDR3 contains 13 residues. V was trimmed by 1 base and J by 3 bases, leaving 6 bases between them. The CDR3 sequence: CASSLLGDYGYTF. In DNA, the CDR3 is TGTGCCAGCAGTTTATTGGGAGACTATGGCTACACCTTC.

The J gene is TRBJ1-1, the V gene TRBV4-2, with 9 nucleotides matching TRBD1. This CDR3 has 16 amino acids. CDR1 is LGHNA and CDR2 is YNFKEQ in the germline V gene. With V trimmed by 7 bases and J by 6 bases, 15 bases remained unmatched. The DNA for the CDR3 is TGTGCCAGCAAGGTCGGGACAGGGCAAGTAGTGGCTGAAGCTTTCTTT. Amino acids: CASKVGTGQVVAEAFF.

This clone is a singleton in its sample. This chain uses TRBV2 with TRBJ2-7; 9 bases align to TRBD2. This CDR3 region has 15 residues. Germline assignment: CDR1 SNHLY and CDR2 FYNNEI. Losses at the gene ends were 7 bases for V and 1 base for J; bases not matched to a gene: 8. CDR3 nucleotides: TGTGCCAGCATCCAGCAGACTAGCGGATCCTACGAGCAGTACTTC. Translated, it gives CASIQQTSGSYEQYF.

This clone was counted once. This chain links TRBV18 with TRBJ1-6; D is perhaps TRBD1 (6 bases). The germline gives CDR1 KGHSH, CDR2 LQKENI. This CDR3 region has 15 residues. Trimming pared 0 bases from V and 5 bases from J, leaving 8 bases between. The CDR3 DNA reads TGTGCCAGCTCACCACCAGGGGGGAATAATTCACCCCTCCACTTT. It encodes CASSPPGGNNSPLHF.

The chain couples TRBV30 to TRBJ1-5; D might be TRBD1 (5 bases). V shed 2 bases and J shed 3 bases, with 11 bases lying between them. CDR1 GTSNPN and CDR2 SVGIG come from the germline V gene (reference sequence). This CDR3 comprises 14 residues. In DNA form, the CDR3 reads TGTGCCTGGAGTACAGGAATTAACAATCAGCCCCAGCATTTT. This translates into CAWSTGINNQPQHF. The variable domain in full, with the rest retrieved from reference TRBV30 and TRBJ1-5, is SQTIHQWPATLVQPVGSPLSLECTVEGTSNPNLYWYRQAAGRGLQLLFYSVGIGQISSEVPQNLSASRPQDRQFILSSKKLLLSDSGFYLCAWSTGINNQPQHFGDGTRLSIL.